The 31 T cell receptor beta chains reported below all come from one sample, sequenced in a study of response to subunit inactivated influenza vaccine. TCRdb redid the calling of the RT-PCR reads with MiXCR, one entry per CDR3 protein. Of about 520,000 distinct CDR3 sequences listed, roughly 7.6% are singletons. The sample was PBMCs from blood, taken roughly 24 months after vaccination. These receptors were collected from a man between 50 and 69 years old who received an inactivated influenza vaccine.

The J gene is TRBJ2-5, the V gene TRBV5-5, with 8 bases lining up with TRBD1. The CDR3 consists of 14 residues. Per germline, CDR1 SGHKS and CDR2 YYEKEE (reference sequence). The V segment lost 4 bases and the J segment 3 bases; nucleotides outside the gene matches: 5. The CDR3 DNA follows: TGTGCCAGCAGCCGTGGGACAGGCGAAGAGACCCAGTACTTC. Amino acid sequence: CASSRGTGEETQYF.

This CDR3 is CASSRPGSFGGSANTGELFF. CDR3 DNA sequence: TGTGCCAGCTCACGACCGGGGAGTTTTGGAGGATCGGCGAACACCGGGGAGCTGTTTTTT. V usage is TRBV18 and J usage is TRBJ2-2, with D possibly being TRBD2 (5 bases). The CDR3 runs to 20 residues. The V gene's germline CDR1 is KGHSH and CDR2 LQKENI. V shed 4 bases and J shed 0 bases, with 24 bases lying between them.

The chain joins TRBV6-5 to TRBJ2-1; 13 nucleotides match TRBD2. Per germline, CDR1 MNHEY and CDR2 SVGAGI. The V gene end was trimmed by 4 bases and the J gene end by 9 bases; junction bases not matched to a gene: 6. The CDR3 length is 15 residues. CDR3: CASSLGTSGVFEQFF. Here the CDR3 DNA reads TGTGCCAGCAGTTTAGGGACTAGCGGGGTTTTTGAGCAGTTCTTC.

This clonotype has a handful of counts. This chain uses TRBV20-1 with TRBJ1-1; 8 nucleotides align to TRBD1. V shed 2 bases, J shed 1 base, and the junction held 6 bases outside the gene matches. The germline V gene encodes CDR1 DFQATT and CDR2 SNEGSKA (reference sequence). The CDR3 consists of 15 residues. This CDR3 reads CSARRQGRGNTEAFF. In DNA, the CDR3 is TGCAGTGCTAGACGACAGGGGAGGGGGAACACTGAAGCTTTCTTT.

In its sample, this clonotype was seen a few times. The chain joins TRBV7-2 to TRBJ2-5; perhaps D is TRBD1 or TRBD2 (6 bases each). The CDR3 totals 17 residues. Germline CDR1 SGHTA, CDR2 FQGNSA. V lost 5 bases to trimming and J lost 4 bases, with 23 bases between them. The CDR3 bases are TGTGCCAGCAGCCCCCGGTTAGTGGGGGGCTCCGGAGAGACCCAGTACTTC. It is translated as CASSPRLVGGSGETQYF.

Many counts were recorded for this clonotype. The CDR3 region is CASSLRAYEQYF. CDR3 coding DNA: TGTGCCAGCAGTTTAAGGGCCTACGAGCAGTACTTC. The rearrangement links TRBV28 to TRBJ2-7, with D unclear. V gave up 2 bases and J gave up 2 bases, with 4 bases separating them. The CDR3 loop spans 12 amino acids. The germline gives CDR1 MDHEN, CDR2 SYDVKM. Drawing the rest from reference TRBV28 and TRBJ2-7, the complete variable domain is DVKVTQSSRYLVKRTGEKVFLECVQDMDHENMFWYRQDPGLGLRLIYFSYDVKMKEKGDIPEGYSVSREKKERFSLILESASTNQTSMYLCASSLRAYEQYFGPGTRLTVT.

This clonotype was detected ten times or more. The J gene is TRBJ2-5, the V gene TRBV10-2; possibly TRBD1 for D (5 bases). Trimming left V 8 bases short and J 0 bases short, with 19 bases between. This CDR3 comprises 16 residues. Germline V gene sequence: CDR1 WSHSY, CDR2 SAAADI. The CDR3 DNA reads TGCGCCAGCGCGCCAGACGCGACAGTGTACCAAGAGACCCAGTACTTC. Translated: CASAPDATVYQETQYF.

This clonotype was seen ten or more times. This sequence joins TRBV6-1 and TRBJ1-2, with 9 bases that match TRBD1. Germline lookup yields CDR1 MNHNS and CDR2 SASEGT. CDR3 length: 14 residues. V lost 7 bases to trimming and J lost 4 bases; unmatched junction nucleotides: 7. The CDR3 DNA sequence: TGTGCCAGCACTCCGGGACAGGGCCTCTATGGCTACACCTTC. It yields the protein CASTPGQGLYGYTF.

This clonotype has more than one count but fewer than ten. The chain combines TRBV20-1 with TRBJ2-3; D ambiguous. This CDR3 is 12 amino acids long. Trimming pared 2 bases from V and 3 bases from J, leaving 6 bases between. Germline values: CDR1 DFQATT, CDR2 SNEGSKA (reference sequence). CDR3 sequence: CSARLGTDTQYF. The DNA for the CDR3 is TGCAGTGCTAGATTAGGAACAGATACGCAGTATTTT.

This clonotype was detected ten times or more. V and J are TRBV6-1 and TRBJ1-5; 8 nucleotides align to TRBD1. The germline CDR1 and CDR2 sequences are MNHNS and SASEGT. The CDR3 totals 15 residues. The junction had 6 bases not matched to a gene; V was cut back by 7 bases and J by 1 base. CDR3 amino acids: CASTGQGPSNQPQHF. CDR3 nucleotides: TGTGCCAGCACCGGACAGGGTCCCAGCAATCAGCCCCAGCATTTT.

The rearrangement joins TRBV4-1 to TRBJ1-3; TRBD1 is a possible D gene (5 bases). Per the germline V gene, CDR1 is MGHRA and CDR2 is YSYEKL. There are 16 residues in the CDR3. V lost 1 base to trimming and J lost 0 bases, with 10 bases between them. The CDR3 is CASSQVGTHSGNTIYF. CDR3 bases: TGCGCCAGCAGCCAAGTCGGGACTCACTCTGGAAACACCATATATTTT.

The sample holds a few counts of this clonotype. This chain uses TRBV6-1 with TRBJ1-1, with 10 bases lining up with TRBD1. J lost 7 bases, V lost 6 bases, and 11 bases had no gene match. The CDR3 is 15 amino acids. Per germline, CDR1 MNHNS and CDR2 SASEGT. This CDR3 reads CASRGQGQGTIEAFF. CDR3 nucleotide sequence: TGTGCCAGCAGGGGACAGGGGCAAGGAACTATTGAAGCTTTCTTT.

This clonotype was counted ten times or more. The J gene is TRBJ2-5, the V gene TRBV2; 9 positions agree with TRBD2. J lost 3 bases, V lost 6 bases, and 2 bases had no gene match. Per germline, CDR1 SNHLY and CDR2 FYNNEI. CDR3 length equals 13 residues. Written as DNA, the CDR3 is TGTGCCAGCAGAAGACTAGCGGAAGAGACCCAGTACTTC. Protein product: CASRRLAEETQYF. Full variable domain (missing parts from reference TRBV2 and TRBJ2-5): EPEVTQTPSHQVTQMGQEVILRCVPISNHLYFYWYRQILGQKVEFLVSFYNNEISEKSEIFDDQFSVERPDGSNFTLKIRSTKLEDSAMYFCASRRLAEETQYFGPGTRLLVL.

The V call is TRBV27, the J call TRBJ2-7; D ambiguous. Trimming shortened V by 5 bases and J by 2 bases, and 10 bases separated the two germline ends. Germline CDR1 is MNHEY and CDR2 is SMNVEV (reference sequence). The CDR3 has 13 amino acids. The CDR3 spells CASSLHETYEQYF. The CDR3 nucleotides read TGTGCCAGCAGTCTCCACGAAACCTACGAGCAGTACTTC.

The V call is TRBV12-3 or TRBV12-4, the J call TRBJ2-1; maybe TRBD2 (5 bases). The CDR3 is made up of 15 amino acids. Trimming cost V 3 bases and J 8 bases, with 17 bases left between them. The CDR3 DNA is TGTGCCAGCAGTTTTCCTAGCATCCCCGTATATGAGCAGTTCTTC. Translating gives CASSFPSIPVYEQFF.

This clonotype was recorded a few times. The chain has TRBV7-9 and TRBJ1-4; tentatively, D is TRBD1 (6 bases). Trimming left V 2 bases short and J 4 bases short, with 8 bases between. The CDR3 totals 14 residues. Germline-derived CDR1 and CDR2 are SEHNR and FQNEAQ (reference sequence). CDR3 protein: CASSLRRGNEKLFF. In nucleotides, the CDR3 is TGTGCCAGCAGCTTACGCAGGGGTAATGAAAAACTGTTTTTT.

This clonotype has at least ten counts. The J gene is TRBJ2-6, the V gene TRBV29-1; D perhaps matches TRBD2 (6 bases). Germline V gene data show CDR1 as SQVTM and CDR2 as ANQGSEA. The CDR3 loop spans 15 amino acids. V dropped 4 bases and J dropped 2 bases, with 12 bases sitting between them. CDR3 nucleotides: TGCAGCGTTGCGGACGGGAGCGCTGGGGCCAACGTCCTGACTTTC. This encodes CSVADGSAGANVLTF.

This clonotype appeared many times. J is TRBJ2-1 and V is TRBV20-1; 7 nucleotides agree with TRBD1. V was pared by 3 bases and J by 0 bases, with 8 bases of the junction left unmatched. CDR1 and CDR2 from the germline V gene are DFQATT and SNEGSKA (reference sequence). The CDR3 runs to 16 residues. The CDR3 DNA reads as TGCAGTGCTAGTATTTCTAGGGGGCGCTCCTACAATGAGCAGTTCTTC. This translates into CSASISRGRSYNEQFF.

This clonotype was found a few times. The chain carries TRBV5-6 and TRBJ2-7; D is perhaps TRBD2 (7 bases). With 0 bases removed from V and 4 bases from J, the gap between germline ends came to 17 bases. This CDR3 has 16 amino acids. CDR1 SGHDT and CDR2 YYEEEE come from the germline V gene. The CDR3 protein is CASSLALGGRLYEQYF. CDR3 nucleotide sequence: TGTGCCAGCAGCTTGGCCTTGGGGGGGCGACTGTACGAGCAGTACTTC.

This clonotype was seen ten or more times. J is TRBJ1-4 and V is TRBV27; 7 positions match TRBD1. V shed 4 bases and J 4 bases; nucleotides not matched to a gene: 6. The CDR3 is 15 amino acids. The germline CDR1 and CDR2 sequences are MNHEY and SMNVEV (reference sequence). The CDR3 loop is CASSSWTGINEKLFF. In DNA form, the CDR3 reads TGTGCCAGCAGTTCCTGGACAGGAATTAATGAAAAACTGTTTTTT.

The chain links TRBV12-3 or TRBV12-4 to TRBJ1-5; the match to TRBD1 covers 9 bases. The CDR3 contains 16 residues. With 4 bases clipped from V and 6 bases from J, the junction kept 10 bases outside the gene matches. The CDR3 sequence is CASSSQSQGAGQPQHF. DNA of the CDR3: TGTGCCAGCAGTTCCCAATCACAGGGGGCTGGTCAGCCCCAGCATTTT.

Many counts were recorded for this clonotype. The chain uses TRBV29-1 and TRBJ2-2; D is ambiguous. The CDR3 is 12 amino acids. The germline V gene has CDR1 SQVTM and CDR2 ANQGSEA. V was cut by 5 bases and J by 6 bases, with 10 bases left in between. CDR3 coding DNA: TGCAGCGTTCAGTTTCGATCCGGGGAGCTGTTTTTT. Amino acid sequence: CSVQFRSGELFF.

This clonotype was counted many times. This chain connects TRBV7-2 to TRBJ1-5, with a possible D match to TRBD1 (6 bases). The CDR3 extends over 15 amino acids. Germline loops: CDR1 SGHTA, CDR2 FQGNSA. Trimming stripped 5 bases from V and 4 bases from J, with 15 bases between. CDR3 in DNA: TGTGCCAGCAGCCTGTACAGGGTACCAAATCAGCCCCAGCATTTT. It codes for CASSLYRVPNQPQHF.

This clonotype was picked up many times. The chain is built from TRBV10-3 and TRBJ2-4, with D uncertain. With 0 bases removed from V and 12 bases from J, the gap between germline ends came to 3 bases. The CDR3 contains 10 residues. Per germline, CDR1 ENHRY and CDR2 SYGVKD. CDR3: CAISESSQYF. For the CDR3, the DNA is TGTGCCATCAGTGAGTCGTCTCAGTACTTC.

This clonotype was recorded at least ten times. V gene TRBV20-1 combines with J gene TRBJ2-1, with 9 positions matching TRBD2. Trimming at V came to 6 bases and at J to 10 bases, leaving 13 bases not matched to a gene. This CDR3 is 14 amino acids long. CDR1 DFQATT and CDR2 SNEGSKA come from the germline V gene (reference sequence). The CDR3 here is CSAEGGRALEEQFF. The CDR3 DNA reads as TGCAGTGCCGAGGGCGGGAGGGCCCTGGAAGAGCAGTTCTTC.

V usage is TRBV7-2 and J usage is TRBJ2-3; a weak D match, TRBD2 (6 bases). This CDR3 spans 15 amino acids. Trimming removed 2 bases at V and 1 base at J, with 10 bases between. Germline values: CDR1 SGHTA, CDR2 FQGNSA. The CDR3 DNA follows: TGTGCCAGCAGCTTAAAGGCGGGGCGCACAGATACGCAGTATTTT. Its translation: CASSLKAGRTDTQYF.

The rearrangement uses TRBV2 and TRBJ1-5; D gene ambiguous. The germline gives CDR1 SNHLY, CDR2 FYNNEI. The CDR3 runs to 15 residues. V shed 3 bases and J shed 0 bases, with 9 bases lying between them. The CDR3 is CASSDGSHSNQPQHF. CDR3 nucleotides: TGTGCCAGCAGTGACGGGAGCCATAGCAATCAGCCCCAGCATTTT.

The sample holds a few counts of this clonotype. The chain recombines TRBV12-3 or TRBV12-4 with TRBJ2-3, with TRBD2 matching 8 bases. The CDR3 totals 16 residues. V lost 2 bases, J lost 3 bases, and 7 bases stayed unmatched. DNA of the CDR3: TGTGCCAGCAGTTTATTCTCGGGGGGGCCGACAGATACGCAGTATTTT. This sequence encodes CASSLFSGGPTDTQYF.

J is TRBJ2-1 and V is TRBV28; D possibly corresponds to TRBD1 (6 bases). V lost 8 bases to trimming and J lost 4 bases, with 18 bases between them. This CDR3 region has 15 residues. Germline CDR1 reads MDHEN; CDR2 reads SYDVKM. CDR3 residues: CASLPGTWVYNEQFF. The CDR3 DNA reads as TGTGCCAGCTTACCCGGGACATGGGTTTACAATGAGCAGTTCTTC. Full variable domain (rest looked up from reference TRBV28 and TRBJ2-1): DVKVTQSSRYLVKRTGEKVFLECVQDMDHENMFWYRQDPGLGLRLIYFSYDVKMKEKGDIPEGYSVSREKKERFSLILESASTNQTSMYLCASLPGTWVYNEQFFGPGTRLTVL.

The chain is built from TRBV6-5 and TRBJ1-2; the D gene is possibly TRBD1 (5 bases). This CDR3 is built from 15 residues. The ends were cut back, 0 bases at V and 7 bases at J, with 15 bases in the middle. Germline assignment: CDR1 MNHEY and CDR2 SVGAGI. Written as DNA, the CDR3 is TGTGCCAGCAGTTACTCGATATCAGGGAACGGTGGCTACACCTTC. As protein: CASSYSISGNGGYTF.

The rearrangement uses TRBV28 and TRBJ1-6; D not resolved. The CDR3 loop spans 11 amino acids. Between the trimmed V and J ends, which lost 8 bases and 1 base, there was a span of 0 bases. In germline, CDR1 is MDHEN, CDR2 SYDVKM. The CDR3 loop reads CASSYNSPLHF. CDR3 nucleotides: TGTGCCAGCTCCTATAATTCACCCCTCCACTTT.